Listed below are T cell receptor beta chains from one sample, sequenced in a study of shared clonotypes between healthy human individuals. TCRdb's table, derived via immunoSEQ multiplex PCR, lists solely in-frame clones and lacks some. The top ten clones hold less than 15% of a sample with about 470,000 clones, more than 75% of them seen once. Sequencing was performed on PBMCs. The source is a middle-aged woman in good health. Some clones in this sample may be carry-over from other donors' samples. The CDR3 runs from the conserved cysteine through the conserved F or W. D genes are given only for firm matches. Rows may omit the clone size; those that give it use once, few, many or a size class.

V gene: TRBV4-1
clone size: NA
J gene: TRBJ2-7
D gene: TRBD1
CDR3 DNA: TGCGCCAGCAGCCAAAGCAGGACAGGGGCCGGCGAGCAGTACTTC
CDR3 protein: CASSQSRTGAGEQYF

V gene: TRBV5-5
clone size: NA
J gene: TRBJ1-4
D gene: NA
CDR3 DNA: TGTGCCAGCAGCTTGGGTCAGCAGATAATTAATGAAAAACTGTTTTTT
CDR3 protein: CASSLGQQIINEKLFF

V gene: TRBV30
clone size: NA
J gene: TRBJ2-1
D gene: NA
CDR3 DNA: TGTGCCTGGAGTACCACCTTGTACTACAATGAGCAGTTCTTC
CDR3 protein: CAWSTTLYYNEQFF

V gene: TRBV10-3
clone size: NA
J gene: TRBJ2-3
D gene: TRBD1
CDR3 DNA: TGTGCCATCAGTGCGGACAGGGGCACAGATACGCAGTATTTT
CDR3 protein: CAISADRGTDTQYF

V gene: TRBV6-1
clone size: few
J gene: TRBJ2-1
D gene: TRBD2
CDR3 DNA: TGTGCCACCGGGACTAGCGGGGAGTCCTACAATGAGCAGTTCTTC
CDR3 protein: CATGTSGESYNEQFF

V gene: TRBV18
clone size: NA
J gene: TRBJ2-1
D gene: NA
CDR3 DNA: TGTGCCAGCTCCCCCGGGCAGGGATGGTACTATGAGCAGTTCTTC
CDR3 protein: CASSPGQGWYYEQFF

V gene: TRBV6-1
clone size: NA
J gene: TRBJ1-5
D gene: NA
CDR3 DNA: TGTGCCAGCAGTGAACACCTCAATCAGCCCCAGCATTTT
CDR3 protein: CASSEHLNQPQHF

V gene: TRBV9
clone size: few
J gene: TRBJ2-3
D gene: TRBD2
CDR3 DNA: TGTGCCAGCAGCGTAGAGCCTAGCGGGGGGTCTAGCACAGATACGCAGTATTTT
CDR3 protein: CASSVEPSGGSSTDTQYF

V gene: TRBV7-3
clone size: NA
J gene: TRBJ2-2
D gene: NA
CDR3 DNA: TGTGCCAGCAGCTTAAGTTCTGGGGAGCTGTTTTTT
CDR3 protein: CASSLSSGELFF

V gene: TRBV18
clone size: NA
J gene: TRBJ2-1
D gene: NA
CDR3 DNA: TGTGCCAGCTCACCATCCGGGACAATCAATGAGCAGTTCTTC
CDR3 protein: CASSPSGTINEQFF